This T cell receptor beta chain stems from a study of shared clonotypes between healthy human individuals. TCRdb keeps only in-frame clones here, not all; method: immunoSEQ multiplex PCR. The table includes about 1.1 million clones, 70% to 85% detected once. Study conclusions and caveats: What naive subsets generally showed was a larger estimated richness than memory subsets showed.

Germline CDR1 and CDR2: SNHLY and FYNNEI. The CDR3 length is 11 residues. Deletions cut 2 bases from V and 14 bases from J, with 12 bases between. A note on this clone: The antigen remains unidentified.

This clonotype originated in a man younger than 35 in good health. Some clones in this sample may be carry-over from other donors' samples. The V and J genes are TRBV2 and TRBJ1-2; D is possibly TRBD1 (5 bases). Sequenced input: memory CD4+ T cells from PBMCs. Indicated subset: CD45RA-negative fraction. CDR3 in DNA: TGTGCCAGCAGTGAAAGCGGGGCGGAGACCTTC. This translates into CASSESGAETF. Supplemented by reference TRBV2 and TRBJ1-2, the full variable domain reads EPEVTQTPSHQVTQMGQEVILRCVPISNHLYFYWYRQILGQKVEFLVSFYNNEISEKSEIFDDQFSVERPDGSNFTLKIRSTKLEDSAMYFCASSESGAETFGSGTRLTVV.